Following are 10 T cell receptor beta chains from one sample sequenced in a study of beta chain features in type 1 diabetes. Sequencing targeted expressed TCRB transcripts, as all isolated RNA had been reverse transcribed. Data came from immunoSEQ multiplex PCR; TCRdb stores just in-frame clones and leaves some out. This table holds about 150,000 clones, around 8.7% found once. Sample: central memory CD4+ T cells from blood. These receptors were taken from a man in his late teens or twenties in good health.

The chain is built from TRBV7-9 and TRBJ2-7; 7 bases match TRBD2. Germline V gene sequence: CDR1 SEHNR, CDR2 FQNEAQ (reference sequence). The CDR3 length is 14 residues. Losses at the gene ends were 5 bases for V and 2 bases for J; bases not matched to a gene: 6. As DNA, the CDR3 is TGTGCCAGCAGCCCCTCGGGGGGTGCCTACGAGCAGTACTTC. It translates to CASSPSGGAYEQYF.

J is TRBJ2-1 and V is TRBV7-7; 8 nucleotides agree with TRBD1. The length of the CDR3 is 14 residues. Germline V gene lookup returns CDR1 SSHAT and CDR2 FNYEAQ (reference sequence). V gave up 6 bases and J gave up 4 bases; unmatched junction bases: 5. CDR3 loop: CASSPGGGYNEQFF. As DNA, the CDR3 is TGTGCCAGCAGTCCAGGGGGCGGATACAATGAGCAGTTCTTC.

This clone was detected a few times. The chain has TRBV11-1 and TRBJ2-3; D may be TRBD2 (5 bases). Trimming removed 5 bases at V and 5 bases at J, with 20 bases between. Germline loops: CDR1 SGHAT, CDR2 FQDESV (reference sequence). The CDR3 totals 16 residues. The CDR3 bases are TGTGCCAGCAGCCCGATCCCGGGGATTGCACAAGATACGCAGTATTTT. It yields the protein CASSPIPGIAQDTQYF.

The J gene is TRBJ2-1, the V gene TRBV7-2, with a possible D match to TRBD1 (5 bases). V gave up 1 base and J gave up 4 bases, with 14 bases separating them. In germline, CDR1 is SGHTA, CDR2 FQGNSA. The CDR3 consists of 16 residues. This chain's CDR3 is CASSLESGRDYNEQFF. CDR3 sequence (DNA): TGTGCCAGCAGCTTAGAGTCGGGCAGGGATTACAATGAGCAGTTCTTC.

This clone was counted only a few times. This sequence joins TRBV5-1 and TRBJ2-3; 11 positions match TRBD2. Germline assignment: CDR1 SGHRS and CDR2 YFSETQ. J was trimmed by 5 bases and V by 1 base; bases with no gene match: 3. CDR3 size: 15 residues. CDR3 bases: TGCGCCAGCAGCTTGATAGCGGGGGGGCAAGATACGCAGTATTTT. It encodes CASSLIAGGQDTQYF.

This clone was seen a handful of times. The chain recombines TRBV7-2 with TRBJ2-2, with a possible D match to TRBD1 (6 bases). Trimming took off 1 base at V and 6 bases at J, with 12 bases between the two ends. Per the germline V gene, CDR1 is SGHTA and CDR2 is FQGNSA. The CDR3 runs to 15 residues. CDR3 DNA sequence: TGTGCCAGCAGCTTAGGCAGGGGTGTTGCCGGGGAGCTGTTTTTT. Translated: CASSLGRGVAGELFF.

Of note for this clone: One base away lies a much larger clone, so this may be a sequencing read error. The J gene is TRBJ2-5, the V gene TRBV5-4, with 9 bases matching TRBD2. CDR1 is SGHNT, CDR2 YYREEE, per germline (reference sequence). The CDR3 is 14 residues long. V trimming: 4 bases; J trimming: 4 bases; junction bases outside the gene matches: 5. The CDR3 sequence: CASSPGLAGETQYF. CDR3 DNA: TGTGCCAGCAGCCCGGGACTAGCAGGAGAGACCCAGTACTTC.

This chain links TRBV4-1 with TRBJ2-1; a weak D match, TRBD2 (5 bases). Germline CDR1 MGHRA, CDR2 YSYEKL. The germline V and J ends were trimmed by 6 bases and 4 bases, with 13 bases remaining between them. CDR3 length: 14 amino acids. CDR3 protein: CASRTTRGYNEQFF. CDR3 coding DNA: TGCGCCAGCAGAACAACCCGGGGATACAATGAGCAGTTCTTC.

This sequence joins TRBV4-1 and TRBJ2-7, with 11 nucleotides matching TRBD1. From germline, CDR1 is MGHRA and CDR2 YSYEKL. The V segment lost 2 bases and the J segment 3 bases; nucleotides outside the gene matches: 6. The CDR3 consists of 16 residues. In DNA form, the CDR3 reads TGCGCCAGCAGCCAAAAGGCGGGACAGGGGGTCTACGAGCAGTACTTC. Amino acid sequence: CASSQKAGQGVYEQYF.

This clone has a handful of counts. Written as DNA, the CDR3 is TGTGCCAGCTCACGAAGACGGGACTCCTACGAGCAGTACTTC. Amino acid sequence: CASSRRRDSYEQYF. The chain is built from TRBV18 and TRBJ2-7; TRBD2 is a possible D gene (5 bases). The CDR3 is 14 residues long. V lost 4 bases, J lost 0 bases, and 10 bases lay in between. Germline CDR1 is KGHSH and CDR2 is LQKENI.